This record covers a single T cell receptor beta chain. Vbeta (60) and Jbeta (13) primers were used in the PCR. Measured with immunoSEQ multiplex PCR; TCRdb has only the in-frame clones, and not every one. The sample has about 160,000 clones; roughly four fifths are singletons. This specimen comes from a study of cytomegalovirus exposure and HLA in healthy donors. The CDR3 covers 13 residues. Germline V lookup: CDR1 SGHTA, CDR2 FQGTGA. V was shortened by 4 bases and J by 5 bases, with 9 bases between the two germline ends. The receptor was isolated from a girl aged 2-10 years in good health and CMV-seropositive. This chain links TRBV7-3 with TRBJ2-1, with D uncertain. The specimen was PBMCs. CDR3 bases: TGTGCCAGCAGCTCTCGATCAGACAATGAGCAGTTCTTC. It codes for CASSSRSDNEQFF.